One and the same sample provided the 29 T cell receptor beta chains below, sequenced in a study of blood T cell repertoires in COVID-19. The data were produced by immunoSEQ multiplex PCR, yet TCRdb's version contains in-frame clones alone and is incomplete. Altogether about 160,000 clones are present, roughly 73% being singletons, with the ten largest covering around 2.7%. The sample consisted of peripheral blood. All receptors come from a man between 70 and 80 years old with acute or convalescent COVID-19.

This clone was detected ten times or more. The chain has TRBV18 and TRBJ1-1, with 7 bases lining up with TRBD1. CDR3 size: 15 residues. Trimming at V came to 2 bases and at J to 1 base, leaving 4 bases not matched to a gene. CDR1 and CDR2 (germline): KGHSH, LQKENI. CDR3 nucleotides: TGTGCCAGCTCACCATCGACAGGGAGGAACACTGAAGCTTTCTTT. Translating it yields CASSPSTGRNTEAFF.

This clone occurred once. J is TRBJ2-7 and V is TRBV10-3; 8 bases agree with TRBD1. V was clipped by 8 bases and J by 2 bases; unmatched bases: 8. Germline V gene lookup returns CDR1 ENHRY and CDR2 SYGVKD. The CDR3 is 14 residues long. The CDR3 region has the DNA TGTGCCATCGGCCGGGACAGGACGACCTACGAGCAGTACTTC. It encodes CAIGRDRTTYEQYF.

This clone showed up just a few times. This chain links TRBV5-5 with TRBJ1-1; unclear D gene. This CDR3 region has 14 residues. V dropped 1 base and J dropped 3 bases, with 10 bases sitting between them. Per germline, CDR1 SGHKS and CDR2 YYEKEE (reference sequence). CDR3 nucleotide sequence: TGTGCCAGCAGCTTGATTGGGAGAGACACTGAAGCTTTCTTT. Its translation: CASSLIGRDTEAFF.

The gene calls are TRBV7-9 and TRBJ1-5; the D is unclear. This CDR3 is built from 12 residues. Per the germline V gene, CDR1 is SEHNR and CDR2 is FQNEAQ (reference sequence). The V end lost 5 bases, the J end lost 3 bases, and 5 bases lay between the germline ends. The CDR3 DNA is TGTGCCAGCAGCGGCAACAATCAGCCCCAGCATTTT. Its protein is CASSGNNQPQHF.

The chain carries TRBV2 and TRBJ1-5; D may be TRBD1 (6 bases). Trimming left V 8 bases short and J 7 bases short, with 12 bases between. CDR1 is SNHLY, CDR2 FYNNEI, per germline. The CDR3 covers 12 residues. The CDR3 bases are TGTGCCAGCTCAGGGGACGGCCAGCCCCAGCATTTT. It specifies CASSGDGQPQHF.

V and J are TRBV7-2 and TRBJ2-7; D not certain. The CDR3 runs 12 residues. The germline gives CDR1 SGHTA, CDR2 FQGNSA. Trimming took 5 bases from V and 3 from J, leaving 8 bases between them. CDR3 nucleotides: TGTGCCAGCAGCCTCTCAGACTACGAGCAGTACTTC. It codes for CASSLSDYEQYF.

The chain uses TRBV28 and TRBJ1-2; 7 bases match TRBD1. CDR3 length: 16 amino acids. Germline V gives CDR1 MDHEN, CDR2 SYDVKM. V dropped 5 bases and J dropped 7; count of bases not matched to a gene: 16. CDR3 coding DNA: TGTGCCAGCAGTCAACCCCGGGACAGTAGATCCGTTGGCTACACCTTC. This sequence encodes CASSQPRDSRSVGYTF.

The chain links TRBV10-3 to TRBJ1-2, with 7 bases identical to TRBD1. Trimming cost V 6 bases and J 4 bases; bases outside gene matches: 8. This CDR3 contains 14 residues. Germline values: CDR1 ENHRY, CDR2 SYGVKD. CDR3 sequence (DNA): TGTGCCATCAGAGGGGACAGCCAGGGCTATGGCTACACCTTC. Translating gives CAIRGDSQGYGYTF.

The CDR3 region has the DNA TGCGCCAGCAGCTTTAGGGGGCCCGACTCTGGGGCCAACGTCCTGACTTTC. Translated, it gives CASSFRGPDSGANVLTF. This chain connects TRBV5-1 to TRBJ2-6, with 7 positions matching TRBD1. V dropped 2 bases and J dropped 0; count of bases not matched to a gene: 5. This CDR3 has 17 amino acids. Germline CDR1 is SGHRS and CDR2 is YFSETQ.

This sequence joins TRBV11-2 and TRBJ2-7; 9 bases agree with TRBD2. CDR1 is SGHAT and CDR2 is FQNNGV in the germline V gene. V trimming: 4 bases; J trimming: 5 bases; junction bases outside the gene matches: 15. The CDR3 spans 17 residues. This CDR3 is CASSSIAGEESENEQYF. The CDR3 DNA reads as TGTGCCAGCAGCTCTATAGCGGGGGAAGAGTCGGAGAACGAGCAGTACTTC. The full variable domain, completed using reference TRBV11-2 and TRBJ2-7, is EAGVAQSPRYKIIEKRQSVAFWCNPISGHATLYWYQQILGQGPKLLIQFQNNGVVDDSQLPKDRFSAERLKGVDSTLKIQPAKLEDSAVYLCASSSIAGEESENEQYFGPGTRLTVT.

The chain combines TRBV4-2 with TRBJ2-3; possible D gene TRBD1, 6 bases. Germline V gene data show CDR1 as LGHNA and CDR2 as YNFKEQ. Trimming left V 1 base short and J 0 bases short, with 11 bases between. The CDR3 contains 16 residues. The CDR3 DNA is TGTGCCAGCAGCCAAGCCCAGGGGCAGAGCACAGATACGCAGTATTTT. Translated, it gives CASSQAQGQSTDTQYF.

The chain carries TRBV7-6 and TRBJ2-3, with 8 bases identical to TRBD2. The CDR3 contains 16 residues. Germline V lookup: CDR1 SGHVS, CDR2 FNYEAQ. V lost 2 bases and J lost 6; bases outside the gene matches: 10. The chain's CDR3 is CASSLLSAGGFDTQYF. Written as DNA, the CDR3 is TGTGCCAGCAGCTTATTGTCTGCGGGAGGATTCGATACGCAGTATTTT.

CDR3 amino acids: CASSSGQGMNTIYF. The CDR3 DNA reads as TGTGCCAGCAGTTCCGGACAGGGAATGAACACCATATATTTT. The chain has TRBV28 and TRBJ1-3; 8 nucleotides match TRBD1. V gave up 4 bases and J gave up 7 bases; unmatched junction bases: 6. Germline V CDR1 and CDR2: MDHEN, SYDVKM. The CDR3 has 14 residues.

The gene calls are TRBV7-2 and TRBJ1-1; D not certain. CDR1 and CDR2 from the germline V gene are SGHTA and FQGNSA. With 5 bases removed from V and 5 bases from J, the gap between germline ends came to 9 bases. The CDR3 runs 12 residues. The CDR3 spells CASSATRTEAFF. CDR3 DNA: TGTGCCAGCAGCGCAACGAGAACTGAAGCTTTCTTT. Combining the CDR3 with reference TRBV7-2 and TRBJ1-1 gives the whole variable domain GAGVSQSPSNKVTEKGKDVELRCDPISGHTALYWYRQSLGQGLEFLIYFQGNSAPDKSGLPSDRFSAERTGGSVSTLTIQRTQQEDSAVYLCASSATRTEAFFGQGTRLTVV.

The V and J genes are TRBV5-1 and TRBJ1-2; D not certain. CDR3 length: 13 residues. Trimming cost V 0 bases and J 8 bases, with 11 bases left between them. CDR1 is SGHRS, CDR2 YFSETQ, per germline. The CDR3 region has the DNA TGCGCCAGCAGCTTGGACCAGTCCACAGGCTACACCTTC. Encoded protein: CASSLDQSTGYTF.

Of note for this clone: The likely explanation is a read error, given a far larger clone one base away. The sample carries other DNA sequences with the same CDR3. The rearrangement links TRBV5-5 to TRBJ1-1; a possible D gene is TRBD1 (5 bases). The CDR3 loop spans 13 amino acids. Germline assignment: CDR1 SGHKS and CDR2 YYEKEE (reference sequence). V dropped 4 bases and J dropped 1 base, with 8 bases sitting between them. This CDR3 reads CASSLTGNTEAFF. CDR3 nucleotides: TGTGCCAGCAGCCTAACAGGGAACACTGAAGCTTTCTTT. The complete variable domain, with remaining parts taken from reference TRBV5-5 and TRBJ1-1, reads DAGVTQSPTHLIKTRGQQVTLRCSPISGHKSVSWYQQVLGQGPQFIFQYYEKEERGRGNFPDRFSARQFPNYSSELNVNALLLGDSALYLCASSLTGNTEAFFGQGTRLTVV.

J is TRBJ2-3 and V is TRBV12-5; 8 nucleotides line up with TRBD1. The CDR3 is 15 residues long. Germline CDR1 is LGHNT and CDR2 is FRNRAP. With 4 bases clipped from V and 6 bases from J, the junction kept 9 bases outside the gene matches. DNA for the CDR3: TGTGCTAGTGGTTCGGGACAGGTGACAGGGGATACGCAGTATTTT. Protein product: CASGSGQVTGDTQYF.

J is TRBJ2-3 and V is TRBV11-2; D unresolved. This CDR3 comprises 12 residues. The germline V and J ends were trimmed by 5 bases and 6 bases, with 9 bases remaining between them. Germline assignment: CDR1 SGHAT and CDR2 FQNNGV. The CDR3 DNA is TGTGCCAGCAGCCTCCGGGTCGATACGCAGTATTTT. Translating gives CASSLRVDTQYF.

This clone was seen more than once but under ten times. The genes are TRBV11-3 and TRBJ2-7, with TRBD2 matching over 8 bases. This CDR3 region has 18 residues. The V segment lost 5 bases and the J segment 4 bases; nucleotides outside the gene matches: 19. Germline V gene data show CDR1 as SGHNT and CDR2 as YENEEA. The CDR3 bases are TGTGCCAGCAGCCCTCTAGGGCAAATAGCGGGGAAAGTGTACGAGCAGTACTTC. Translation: CASSPLGQIAGKVYEQYF.

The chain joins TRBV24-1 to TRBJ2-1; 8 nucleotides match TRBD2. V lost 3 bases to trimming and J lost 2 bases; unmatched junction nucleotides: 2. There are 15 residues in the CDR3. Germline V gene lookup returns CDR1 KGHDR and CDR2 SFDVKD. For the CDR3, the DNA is TGTGCCACCAGTGATAGCGGGGGCGCCTACAATGAGCAGTTCTTC. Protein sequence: CATSDSGGAYNEQFF.

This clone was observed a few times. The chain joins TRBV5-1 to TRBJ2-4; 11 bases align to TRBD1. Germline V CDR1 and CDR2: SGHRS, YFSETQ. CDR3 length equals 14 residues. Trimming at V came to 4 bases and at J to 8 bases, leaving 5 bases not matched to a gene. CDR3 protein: CASSGDRGSDIQYF. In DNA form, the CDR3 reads TGCGCCAGCAGCGGGGACAGGGGGTCTGACATTCAGTACTTC.

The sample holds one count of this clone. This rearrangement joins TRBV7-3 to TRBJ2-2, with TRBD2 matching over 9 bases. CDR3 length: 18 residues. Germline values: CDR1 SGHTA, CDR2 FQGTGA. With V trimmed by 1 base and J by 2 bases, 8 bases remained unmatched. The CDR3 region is CASSLRPTSGYNTGELFF. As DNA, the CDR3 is TGTGCCAGCAGCTTAAGACCAACTAGCGGGTATAACACCGGGGAGCTGTTTTTT.

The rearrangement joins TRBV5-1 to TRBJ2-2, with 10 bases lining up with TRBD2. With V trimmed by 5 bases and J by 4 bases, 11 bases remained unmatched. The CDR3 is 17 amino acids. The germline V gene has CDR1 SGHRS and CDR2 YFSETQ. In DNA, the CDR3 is TGCGCCAGCAGACCCCTTCCGGGACTAGCGACCACCGGGGAGCTGTTTTTT. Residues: CASRPLPGLATTGELFF.

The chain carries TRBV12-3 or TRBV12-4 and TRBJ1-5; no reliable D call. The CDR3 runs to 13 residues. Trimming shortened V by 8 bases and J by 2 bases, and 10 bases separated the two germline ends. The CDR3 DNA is TGTGCCAGCCGGGTTTCGGGCAATCAGCCCCAGCATTTT. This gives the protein CASRVSGNQPQHF.

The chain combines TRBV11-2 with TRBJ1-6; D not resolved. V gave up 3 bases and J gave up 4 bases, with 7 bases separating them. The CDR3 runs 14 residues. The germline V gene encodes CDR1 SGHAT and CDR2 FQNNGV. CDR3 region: CASSLRSYNSPLHF. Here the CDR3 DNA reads TGTGCCAGCAGCTTGCGCTCTTATAATTCACCCCTCCACTTT.

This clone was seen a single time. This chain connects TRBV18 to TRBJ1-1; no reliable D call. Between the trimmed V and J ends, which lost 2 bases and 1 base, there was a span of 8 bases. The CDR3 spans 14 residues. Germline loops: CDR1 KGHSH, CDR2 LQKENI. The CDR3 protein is CASSPAGTNTEAFF. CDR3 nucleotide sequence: TGTGCCAGCTCACCAGCGGGTACGAACACTGAAGCTTTCTTT.

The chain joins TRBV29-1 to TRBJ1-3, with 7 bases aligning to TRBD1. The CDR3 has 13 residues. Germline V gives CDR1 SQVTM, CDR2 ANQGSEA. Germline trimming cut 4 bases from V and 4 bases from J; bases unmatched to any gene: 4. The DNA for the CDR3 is TGCAGCGTTGCGGGACAGACAGGAAACACCATATATTTT. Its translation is CSVAGQTGNTIYF.

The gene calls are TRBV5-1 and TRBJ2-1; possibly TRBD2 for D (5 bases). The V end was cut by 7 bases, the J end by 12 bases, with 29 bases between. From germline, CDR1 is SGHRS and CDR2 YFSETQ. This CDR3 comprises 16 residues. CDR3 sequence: CASLLGPGIPAPGQFF. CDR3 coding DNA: TGCGCCAGCCTACTAGGTCCCGGTATACCCGCCCCCGGGCAGTTCTTC. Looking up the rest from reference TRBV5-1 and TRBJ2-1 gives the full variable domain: KAGVTQTPRYLIKTRGQQVTLSCSPISGHRSVSWYQQTPGQGLQFLFEYFSETQRNKGNFPGRFSGRQFSNSRSEMNVSTLELGDSALYLCASLLGPGIPAPGQFFGPGTRLTVL.

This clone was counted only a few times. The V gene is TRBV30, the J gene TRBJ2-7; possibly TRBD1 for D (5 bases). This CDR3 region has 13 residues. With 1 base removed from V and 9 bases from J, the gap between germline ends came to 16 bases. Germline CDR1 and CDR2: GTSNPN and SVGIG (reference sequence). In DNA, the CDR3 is TGTGCCTGGAGTGGGGGCCAGTTATTGGGGCAGTACTTC. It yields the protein CAWSGGQLLGQYF.